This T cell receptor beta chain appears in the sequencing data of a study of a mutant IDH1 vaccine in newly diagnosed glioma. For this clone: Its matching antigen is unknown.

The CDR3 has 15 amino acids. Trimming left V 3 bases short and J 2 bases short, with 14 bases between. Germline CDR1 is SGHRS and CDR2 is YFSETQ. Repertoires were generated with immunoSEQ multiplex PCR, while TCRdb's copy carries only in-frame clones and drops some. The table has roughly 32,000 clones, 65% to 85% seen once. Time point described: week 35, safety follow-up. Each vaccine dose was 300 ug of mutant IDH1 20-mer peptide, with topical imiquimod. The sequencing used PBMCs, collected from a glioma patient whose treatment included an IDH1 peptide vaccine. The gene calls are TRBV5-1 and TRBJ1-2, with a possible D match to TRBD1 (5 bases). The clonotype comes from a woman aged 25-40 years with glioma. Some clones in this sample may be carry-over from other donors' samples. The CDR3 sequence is CASSSSTVFNYGYTF. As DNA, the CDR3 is TGCGCCAGCAGCTCCTCGACAGTCTTCAACTATGGCTACACCTTC.